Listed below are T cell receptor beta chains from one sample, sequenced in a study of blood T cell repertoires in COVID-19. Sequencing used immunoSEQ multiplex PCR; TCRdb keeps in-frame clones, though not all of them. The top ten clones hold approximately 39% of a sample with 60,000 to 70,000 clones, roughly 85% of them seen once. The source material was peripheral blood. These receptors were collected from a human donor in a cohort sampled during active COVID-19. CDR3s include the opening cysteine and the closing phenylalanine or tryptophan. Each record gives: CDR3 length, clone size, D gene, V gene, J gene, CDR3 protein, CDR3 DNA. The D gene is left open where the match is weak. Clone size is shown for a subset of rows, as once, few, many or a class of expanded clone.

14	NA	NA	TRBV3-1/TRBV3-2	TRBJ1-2	CASSQDGGNYGYTF	TGTGCCAGCAGCCAAGACGGGGGGAACTATGGCTACACCTTC
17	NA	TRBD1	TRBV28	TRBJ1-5	CASSSPPGQGYRQPQHF	TGTGCCAGCAGTTCCCCGCCGGGACAGGGGTACAGGCAGCCCCAGCATTTT
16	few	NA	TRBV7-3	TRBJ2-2	CASSLAGGPYTGELFF	TGTGCCAGCAGCTTAGCCGGGGGGCCGTACACCGGGGAGCTGTTTTTT
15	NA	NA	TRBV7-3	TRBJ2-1	CASSLNAGAVNEQFF	TGTGCCAGCAGCTTAAACGCAGGGGCCGTAAATGAGCAGTTCTTC
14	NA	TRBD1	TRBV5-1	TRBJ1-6	CASSLRDSNSPLHF	TGCGCCAGCAGCCTCCGGGACAGTAATTCACCCCTCCACTTT
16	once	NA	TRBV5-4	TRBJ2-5	CASSLATAGVLETQYF	TGTGCCAGCAGCTTGGCCACGGCAGGGGTTCTAGAGACCCAGTACTTC
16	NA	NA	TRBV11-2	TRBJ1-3	CASRLTGSYSGNTIYF	TGTGCCAGCAGACTTACAGGGTCCTACTCTGGAAACACCATATATTTT
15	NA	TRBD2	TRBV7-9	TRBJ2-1	CASSMSGGTSREQFF	TGTGCCAGCAGCATGTCGGGCGGGACTAGTCGCGAGCAGTTCTTC
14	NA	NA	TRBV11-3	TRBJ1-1	CASGLGVKNTEAFF	TGTGCCAGTGGTTTGGGAGTGAAGAACACTGAAGCTTTCTTT
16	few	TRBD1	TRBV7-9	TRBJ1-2	CASTTGTGPASGGYTF	TGTGCCAGCACCACCGGGACAGGGCCGGCAAGTGGAGGCTACACCTTC
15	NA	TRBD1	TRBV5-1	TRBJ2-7	CASRNGQVLSYEQYF	TGCGCCAGCAGAAACGGACAGGTCCTCTCCTACGAGCAGTACTTC
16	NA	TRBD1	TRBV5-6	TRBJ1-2	CASSLLGQGFNYGYTF	TGTGCCAGCAGCTTGTTGGGACAGGGGTTTAATTATGGCTACACCTTC
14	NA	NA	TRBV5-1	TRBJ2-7	CASSFGGGTYEQYF	TGCGCCAGCAGCTTCGGCGGGGGCACCTACGAGCAGTACTTC
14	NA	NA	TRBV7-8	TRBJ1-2	CASSLGGDDYGYTF	TGTGCCAGCAGCTTAGGGGGGGACGACTATGGCTACACCTTC
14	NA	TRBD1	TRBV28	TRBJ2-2	CASLRGLGTGELFF	TGTGCCAGCCTCAGGGGGCTGGGCACCGGGGAGCTGTTTTTT
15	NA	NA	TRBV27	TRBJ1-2	CASSPTRVAQGGYTF	TGTGCCAGCAGTCCAACTCGGGTGGCCCAGGGGGGCTACACCTTC
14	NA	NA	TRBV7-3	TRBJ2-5	CASSLMGPTGTQYF	TGTGCCAGCAGCTTAATGGGGCCCACCGGGACCCAGTACTTC
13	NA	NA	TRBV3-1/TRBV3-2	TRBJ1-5	CASSQGVGQPQHF	TGTGCCAGCAGCCAAGGTGTCGGTCAGCCCCAGCATTTT
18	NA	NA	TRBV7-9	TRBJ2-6	CASSLGGGRFSGANVLTF	TGTGCCAGCAGCTTGGGTGGAGGTAGATTCTCTGGGGCCAACGTCCTGACTTTC
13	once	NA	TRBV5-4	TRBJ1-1	CASSRGLNTEAFF	TGTGCCAGCAGCAGGGGTTTGAATACTGAAGCTTTCTTT
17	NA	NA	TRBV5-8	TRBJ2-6	CASSLEGSLSGANVLTF	TGTGCCAGCAGCTTGGAGGGGTCCCTCTCTGGGGCCAACGTCCTGACTTTC
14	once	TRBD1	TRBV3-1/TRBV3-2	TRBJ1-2	CASSQDDRGPGYTF	TGTGCCAGCAGCCAAGATGACAGGGGGCCGGGCTACACCTTC
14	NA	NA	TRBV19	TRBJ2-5	CASSIGGGGETQYF	TGTGCCAGTAGTATAGGAGGGGGGGGAGAGACCCAGTACTTC
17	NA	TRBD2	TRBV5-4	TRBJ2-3	CASSYPSGGVGTDTQYF	TGTGCCAGCAGCTACCCTAGCGGGGGGGTTGGAACAGATACGCAGTATTTT
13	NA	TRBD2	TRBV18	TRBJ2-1	CASSRAGDNEQFF	TGTGCCAGCTCGAGGGCGGGGGACAATGAGCAGTTCTTC
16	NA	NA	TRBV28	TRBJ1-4	CASSSFVESDGEKLFF	TGTGCCAGCAGTTCATTCGTGGAGTCAGATGGTGAAAAACTGTTTTTT
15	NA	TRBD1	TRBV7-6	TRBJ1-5	CASSPQGRPGWPQHF	TGTGCCAGCAGCCCACAGGGGCGGCCAGGGTGGCCCCAGCATTTT
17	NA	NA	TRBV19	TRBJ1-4	CASSMNIVPATNEKLFF	TGTGCCAGTAGTATGAATATCGTCCCGGCAACTAATGAAAAACTGTTTTTT